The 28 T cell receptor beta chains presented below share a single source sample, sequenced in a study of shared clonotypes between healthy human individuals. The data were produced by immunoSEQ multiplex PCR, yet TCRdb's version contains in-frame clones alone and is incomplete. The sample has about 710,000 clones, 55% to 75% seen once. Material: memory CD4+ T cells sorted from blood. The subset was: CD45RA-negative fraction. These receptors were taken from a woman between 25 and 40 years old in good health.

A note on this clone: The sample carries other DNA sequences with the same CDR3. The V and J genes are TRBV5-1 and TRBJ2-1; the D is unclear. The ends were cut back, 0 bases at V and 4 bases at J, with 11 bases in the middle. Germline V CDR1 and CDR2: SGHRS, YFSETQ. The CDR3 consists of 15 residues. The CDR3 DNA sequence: TGCGCCAGCAGCTTGGACAGTATGGGATACAATGAGCAGTTCTTC. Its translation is CASSLDSMGYNEQFF.

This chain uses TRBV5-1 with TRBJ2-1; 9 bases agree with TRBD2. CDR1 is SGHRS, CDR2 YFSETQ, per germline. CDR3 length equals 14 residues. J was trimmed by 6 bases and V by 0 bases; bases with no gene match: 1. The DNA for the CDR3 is TGCGCCAGCAGCTTGGAAGCGGGAGGCAATGAGCAGTTCTTC. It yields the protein CASSLEAGGNEQFF.

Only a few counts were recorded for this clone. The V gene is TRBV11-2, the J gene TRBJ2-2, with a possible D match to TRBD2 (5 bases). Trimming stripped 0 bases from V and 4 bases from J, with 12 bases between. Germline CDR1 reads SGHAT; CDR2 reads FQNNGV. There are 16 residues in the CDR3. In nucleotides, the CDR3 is TGTGCCAGCAGCTTAGATACACGGAGGACCACCGGGGAGCTGTTTTTT. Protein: CASSLDTRRTTGELFF.

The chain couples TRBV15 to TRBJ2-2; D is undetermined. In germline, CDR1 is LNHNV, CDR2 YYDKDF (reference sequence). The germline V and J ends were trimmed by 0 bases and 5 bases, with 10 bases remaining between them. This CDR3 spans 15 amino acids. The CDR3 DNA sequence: TGTGCCACCAGCAGAGATAGGACGGAGACCGGGGAGCTGTTTTTT. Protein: CATSRDRTETGELFF.

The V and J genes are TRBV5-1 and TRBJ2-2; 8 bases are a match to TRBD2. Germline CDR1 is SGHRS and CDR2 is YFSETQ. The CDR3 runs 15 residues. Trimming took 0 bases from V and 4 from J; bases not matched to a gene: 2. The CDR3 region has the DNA TGCGCCAGCAGCTTGGTCCTAGCGGGCACCGGGGAGCTGTTTTTT. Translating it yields CASSLVLAGTGELFF. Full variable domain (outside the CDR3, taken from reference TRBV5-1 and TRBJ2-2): KAGVTQTPRYLIKTRGQQVTLSCSPISGHRSVSWYQQTPGQGLQFLFEYFSETQRNKGNFPGRFSGRQFSNSRSEMNVSTLELGDSALYLCASSLVLAGTGELFFGEGSRLTVL.

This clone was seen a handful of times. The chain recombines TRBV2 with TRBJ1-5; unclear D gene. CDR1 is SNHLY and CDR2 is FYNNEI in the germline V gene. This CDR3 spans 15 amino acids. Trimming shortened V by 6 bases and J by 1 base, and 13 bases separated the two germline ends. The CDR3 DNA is TGTGCCAGCAGGCGAGAGCGTTACAGCAATCAGCCCCAGCATTTT. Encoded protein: CASRRERYSNQPQHF. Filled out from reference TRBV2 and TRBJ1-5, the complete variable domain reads EPEVTQTPSHQVTQMGQEVILRCVPISNHLYFYWYRQILGQKVEFLVSFYNNEISEKSEIFDDQFSVERPDGSNFTLKIRSTKLEDSAMYFCASRRERYSNQPQHFGDGTRLSIL.

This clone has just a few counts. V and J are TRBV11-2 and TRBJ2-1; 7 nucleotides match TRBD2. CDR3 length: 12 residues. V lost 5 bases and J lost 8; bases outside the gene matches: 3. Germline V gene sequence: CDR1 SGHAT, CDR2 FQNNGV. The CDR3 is CASSHTSDEQFF. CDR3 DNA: TGTGCCAGCAGCCATACTAGCGATGAGCAGTTCTTC. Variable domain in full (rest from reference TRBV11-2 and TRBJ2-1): EAGVAQSPRYKIIEKRQSVAFWCNPISGHATLYWYQQILGQGPKLLIQFQNNGVVDDSQLPKDRFSAERLKGVDSTLKIQPAKLEDSAVYLCASSHTSDEQFFGPGTRLTVL.

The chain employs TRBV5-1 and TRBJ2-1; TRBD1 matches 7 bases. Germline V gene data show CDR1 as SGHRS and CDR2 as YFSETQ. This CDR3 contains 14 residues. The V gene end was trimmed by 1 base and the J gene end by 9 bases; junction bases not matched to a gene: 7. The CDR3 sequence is CASSLIQGISEQFF. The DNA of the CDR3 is TGCGCCAGCAGCTTGATACAGGGGATTAGTGAGCAGTTCTTC.

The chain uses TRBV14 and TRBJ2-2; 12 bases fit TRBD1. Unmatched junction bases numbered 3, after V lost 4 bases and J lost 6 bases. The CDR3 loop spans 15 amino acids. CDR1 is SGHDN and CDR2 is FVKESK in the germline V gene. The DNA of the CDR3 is TGTGCCAGCAGCCGGGGACAGGGGGCCGCCGGGGAGCTGTTTTTT. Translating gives CASSRGQGAAGELFF.

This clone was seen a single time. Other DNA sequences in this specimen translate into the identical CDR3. For the CDR3, the DNA is TGTGCCAGCAGTTTACAGGGTGCGTACGAGCAGTACTTC. The encoded protein is CASSLQGAYEQYF. V is TRBV27 and J is TRBJ2-7; TRBD1 is a possible D gene (5 bases). V dropped 2 bases and J dropped 4 bases, with 9 bases sitting between them. In germline, CDR1 is MNHEY, CDR2 SMNVEV (reference sequence). The length of the CDR3 is 13 residues.

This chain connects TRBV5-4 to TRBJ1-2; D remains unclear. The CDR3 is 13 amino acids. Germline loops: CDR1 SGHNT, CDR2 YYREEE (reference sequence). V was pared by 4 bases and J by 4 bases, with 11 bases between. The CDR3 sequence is CASSQGSSYGYTF. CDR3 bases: TGTGCCAGCAGCCAAGGGAGCAGCTATGGCTACACCTTC.

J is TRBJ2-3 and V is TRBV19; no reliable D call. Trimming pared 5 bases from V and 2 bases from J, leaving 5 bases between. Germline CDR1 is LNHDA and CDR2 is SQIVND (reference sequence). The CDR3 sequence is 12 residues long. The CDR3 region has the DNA TGTGCCAGTAGTTTCAACACAGATACGCAGTATTTT. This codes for CASSFNTDTQYF.

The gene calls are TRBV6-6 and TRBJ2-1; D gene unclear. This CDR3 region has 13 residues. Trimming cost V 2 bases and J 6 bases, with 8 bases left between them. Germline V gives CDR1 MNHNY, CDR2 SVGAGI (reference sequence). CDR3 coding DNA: TGTGCCAGCAGTTACCCCCCGGGCAATGAGCAGTTCTTC. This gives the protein CASSYPPGNEQFF.

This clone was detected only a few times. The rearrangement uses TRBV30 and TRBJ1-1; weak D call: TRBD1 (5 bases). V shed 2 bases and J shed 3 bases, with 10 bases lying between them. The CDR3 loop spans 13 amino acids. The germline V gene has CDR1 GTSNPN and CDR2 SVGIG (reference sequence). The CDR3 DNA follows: TGTGCCTGGAGTCGGCAGGGTCACACTGAAGCTTTCTTT. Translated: CAWSRQGHTEAFF.

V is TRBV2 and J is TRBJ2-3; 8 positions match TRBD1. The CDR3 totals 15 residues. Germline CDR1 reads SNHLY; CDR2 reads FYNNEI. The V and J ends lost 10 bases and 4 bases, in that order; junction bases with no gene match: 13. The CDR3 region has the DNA TGTGCCACAGGGGGCCGACAGGGGAGCCCAGATACGCAGTATTTT. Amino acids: CATGGRQGSPDTQYF.

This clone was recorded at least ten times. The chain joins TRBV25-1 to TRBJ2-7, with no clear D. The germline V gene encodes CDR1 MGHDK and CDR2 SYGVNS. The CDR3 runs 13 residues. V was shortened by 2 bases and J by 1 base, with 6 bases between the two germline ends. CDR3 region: CASSEGQSYEQYF. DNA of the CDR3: TGTGCCAGCAGTGAAGGGCAGTCCTACGAGCAGTACTTC.

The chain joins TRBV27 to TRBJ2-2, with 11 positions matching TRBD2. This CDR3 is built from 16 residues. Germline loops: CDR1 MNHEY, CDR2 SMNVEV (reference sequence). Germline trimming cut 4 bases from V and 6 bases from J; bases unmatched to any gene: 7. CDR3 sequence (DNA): TGTGCCAGCAGTTCTGCTAGCGGGAGGCGTCCCGGGGAGCTGTTTTTT. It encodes CASSSASGRRPGELFF.

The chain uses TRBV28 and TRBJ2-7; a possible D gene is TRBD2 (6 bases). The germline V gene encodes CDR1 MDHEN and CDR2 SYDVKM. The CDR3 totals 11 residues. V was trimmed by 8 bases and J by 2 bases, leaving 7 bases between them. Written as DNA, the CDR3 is TGTGCCAGCGGACTAACCTACGAGCAGTACTTC. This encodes CASGLTYEQYF.

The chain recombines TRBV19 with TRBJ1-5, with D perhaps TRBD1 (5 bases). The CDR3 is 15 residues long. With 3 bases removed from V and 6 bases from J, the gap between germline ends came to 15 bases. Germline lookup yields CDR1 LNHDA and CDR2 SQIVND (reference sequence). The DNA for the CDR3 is TGTGCCAGTAGTATTGGGGGTTGGCTGGGTCAGCCCCAGCATTTT. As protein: CASSIGGWLGQPQHF.

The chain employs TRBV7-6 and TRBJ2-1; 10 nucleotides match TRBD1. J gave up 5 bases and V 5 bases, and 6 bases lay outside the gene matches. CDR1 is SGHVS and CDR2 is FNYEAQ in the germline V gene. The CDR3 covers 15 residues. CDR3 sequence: CASSPRDRGNNEQFF. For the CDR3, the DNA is TGTGCCAGCAGCCCCCGGGACAGGGGCAACAATGAGCAGTTCTTC.

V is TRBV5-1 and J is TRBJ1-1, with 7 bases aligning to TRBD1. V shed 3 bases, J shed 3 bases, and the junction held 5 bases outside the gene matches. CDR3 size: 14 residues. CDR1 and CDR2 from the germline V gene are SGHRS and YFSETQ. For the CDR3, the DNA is TGCGCCAGCAGCTGGGGACAGACGTACACTGAAGCTTTCTTT. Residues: CASSWGQTYTEAFF.

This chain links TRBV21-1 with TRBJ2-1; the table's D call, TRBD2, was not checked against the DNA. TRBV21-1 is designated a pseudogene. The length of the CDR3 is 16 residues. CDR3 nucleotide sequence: TGTGCCAGCAGCGGGAGACTTCGCCCCCTCTACAATGAGCAGTTCTTC. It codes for CASSGRLRPLYNEQFF.

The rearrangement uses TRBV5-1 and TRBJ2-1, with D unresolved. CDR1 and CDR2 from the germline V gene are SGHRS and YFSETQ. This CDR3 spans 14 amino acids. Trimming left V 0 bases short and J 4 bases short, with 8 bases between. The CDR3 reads CASSLGEAYNEQFF. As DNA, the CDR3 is TGCGCCAGCAGCTTGGGGGAAGCGTACAATGAGCAGTTCTTC.

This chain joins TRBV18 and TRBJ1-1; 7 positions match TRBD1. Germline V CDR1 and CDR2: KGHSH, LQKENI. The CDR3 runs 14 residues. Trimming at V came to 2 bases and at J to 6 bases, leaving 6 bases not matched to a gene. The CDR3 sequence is CASSPGTGVPEAFF. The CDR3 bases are TGTGCCAGCTCACCAGGAACAGGGGTACCTGAAGCTTTCTTT.

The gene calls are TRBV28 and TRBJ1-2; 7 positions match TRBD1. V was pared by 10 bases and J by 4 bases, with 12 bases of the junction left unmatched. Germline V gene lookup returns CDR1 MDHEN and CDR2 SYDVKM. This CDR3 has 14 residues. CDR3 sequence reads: CATSSGTALYGYTF. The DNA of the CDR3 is TGTGCCACCTCGTCCGGGACAGCACTCTATGGCTACACCTTC.

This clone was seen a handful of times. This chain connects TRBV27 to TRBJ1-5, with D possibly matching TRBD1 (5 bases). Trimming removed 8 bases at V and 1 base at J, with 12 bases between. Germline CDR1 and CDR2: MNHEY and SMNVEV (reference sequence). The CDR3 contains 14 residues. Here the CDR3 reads CASSGRLSNQPQHF. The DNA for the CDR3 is TGTGCCAGCTCGGGACGGCTAAGCAATCAGCCCCAGCATTTT.

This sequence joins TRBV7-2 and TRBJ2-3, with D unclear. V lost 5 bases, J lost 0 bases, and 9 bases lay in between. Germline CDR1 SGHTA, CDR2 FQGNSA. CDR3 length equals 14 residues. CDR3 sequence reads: CASSTYISTDTQYF. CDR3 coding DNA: TGTGCCAGCAGCACATACATAAGCACAGATACGCAGTATTTT.

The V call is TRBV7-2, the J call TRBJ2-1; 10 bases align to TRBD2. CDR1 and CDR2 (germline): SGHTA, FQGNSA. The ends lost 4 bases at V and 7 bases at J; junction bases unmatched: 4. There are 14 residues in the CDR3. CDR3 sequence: CASSSGLAWNEQFF. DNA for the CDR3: TGTGCCAGCAGCTCGGGACTAGCGTGGAATGAGCAGTTCTTC.